Below, one T cell receptor (beta chain) is given with its context. TCRdb reanalysed the PCR reads using MiXCR and keeps one entry per CDR3 protein. The repertoire holds some 10,000 distinct CDR3 sequences, over 50% seen once, with around 30% in the top ten. The data are from a study of tumor-infiltrating lymphocytes in oesophageal squamous cell carcinoma. The CDR3 length is 15 residues. From germline, CDR1 is SGHVS and CDR2 FNYEAQ. The V and J genes are TRBV7-6 and TRBJ2-1; tentative D call: TRBD1 (6 bases). The better agreement between TRBJ2-7 and the DNA end casts doubt on the J call. What was sequenced was esophageal tumor tissue. The receptor was derived from a male donor with esophageal squamous cell carcinoma. The CDR3 sequence: CASSLSRAGGDEQYF. For the CDR3, the DNA is TGTGCCAGCAGCTTAAGCCGTGCTGGGGGCGACGAGCAGTACTTC.